Presented here are 16 T cell receptor beta chains from one specimen sequenced in a study of cytomegalovirus exposure and HLA in healthy donors. The repertoire was sequenced with immunoSEQ multiplex PCR; TCRdb's copy has only in-frame clones and lacks some. The sample has approximately 110,000 clones; approximately 86% are singletons. Material for sequencing was PBMCs. These receptors were obtained from a woman between 18 and 30 years old in good health and CMV-seropositive.

The table lists this clone with a count of one. The gene calls are TRBV5-6 and TRBJ2-5; D is perhaps TRBD1 (6 bases). The germline V and J ends were trimmed by 2 bases and 1 base, with 9 bases remaining between them. Germline V CDR1 and CDR2: SGHDT, YYEEEE. The CDR3 covers 14 residues. This chain's CDR3 is CASSFGQLQETQYF. The CDR3 DNA reads as TGTGCCAGCAGCTTCGGACAGCTCCAAGAGACCCAGTACTTC.

The chain uses TRBV19 and TRBJ1-1, with D possibly being TRBD1 (5 bases). V was clipped by 2 bases and J by 4 bases, with 11 bases between them. This CDR3 spans 14 amino acids. Looked up from germline, CDR1 is LNHDA and CDR2 is SQIVND (reference sequence). CDR3 loop: CASSIRQGSTEAFF. The CDR3 DNA reads as TGTGCCAGTAGTATACGGCAGGGCAGCACTGAAGCTTTCTTT. The variable domain in full, completed from reference TRBV19 and TRBJ1-1, reads DGGITQSPKYLFRKEGQNVTLSCEQNLNHDAMYWYRQDPGQGLRLIYYSQIVNDFQKGDIAEGYSVSREKKESFPLTVTSAQKNPTAFYLCASSIRQGSTEAFFGQGTRLTVV.

The chain carries TRBV9 and TRBJ1-2; D is uncertain. This CDR3 has 14 residues. V gave up 0 bases and J gave up 2 bases, with 8 bases separating them. CDR1 and CDR2 (germline): SGDLS, YYNGEE. The DNA for the CDR3 is TGTGCCAGCAGCGTAGGAAACGAGAACTATGGCTACACCTTC. Translating gives CASSVGNENYGYTF.

This chain links TRBV7-9 with TRBJ2-7, with 7 bases lining up with TRBD1. V shed 2 bases, J shed 2 bases, and the junction held 6 bases outside the gene matches. This CDR3 spans 15 amino acids. Germline-derived CDR1 and CDR2 are SEHNR and FQNEAQ (reference sequence). The CDR3 DNA is TGTGCCAGCAGCTTAACCCGGGACAGTACCTACGAGCAGTACTTC. The encoded protein is CASSLTRDSTYEQYF.

The CDR3 region is CASIRNRGNTEAFF. The CDR3 bases are TGTGCCAGCATCCGAAACAGGGGGAACACTGAAGCTTTCTTT. This chain links TRBV7-9 with TRBJ1-1, with TRBD1 matching 7 bases. The V gene's germline CDR1 is SEHNR and CDR2 FQNEAQ (reference sequence). The CDR3 has 14 residues. V lost 7 bases to trimming and J lost 1 base; unmatched junction nucleotides: 6. Based on the CDR3 plus reference TRBV7-9 and TRBJ1-1, the full variable domain is DTGVSQNPRHKITKRGQNVTFRCDPISEHNRLYWYRQTLGQGPEFLTYFQNEAQLEKSRLLSDRFSAERPKGSFSTLEIQRTEQGDSAMYLCASIRNRGNTEAFFGQGTRLTVV.

The rearrangement uses TRBV28 and TRBJ2-1; 7 bases are shared with TRBD2. V shed 2 bases and J 7 bases; nucleotides not matched to a gene: 5. This CDR3 region has 14 residues. Germline loops: CDR1 MDHEN, CDR2 SYDVKM. This chain's CDR3 is CASSLEGGWNEQFF. The CDR3 DNA follows: TGTGCCAGCAGTTTAGAGGGAGGGTGGAATGAGCAGTTCTTC.

This sequence joins TRBV9 and TRBJ2-1, with TRBD2 identical over 14 bases. The V segment lost 0 bases and the J segment 12 bases; nucleotides outside the gene matches: 8. The germline V gene encodes CDR1 SGDLS and CDR2 YYNGEE. This CDR3 is 16 amino acids long. CDR3 nucleotide sequence: TGTGCCAGCAGCGTAGAGGGGACTAGCGGGAGCAAAGGGCAGTTCTTC. Protein product: CASSVEGTSGSKGQFF.

This chain joins TRBV7-6 and TRBJ1-4, with TRBD1 matching over 7 bases. CDR1 is SGHVS, CDR2 FNYEAQ, per germline. The CDR3 sequence is 14 residues long. V lost 6 bases and J lost 4; bases outside the gene matches: 5. CDR3 nucleotide sequence: TGTGCCAGCAGACGGCCAGGGGGTAATGAAAAACTGTTTTTT. As protein: CASRRPGGNEKLFF. Together with reference TRBV7-6 and TRBJ1-4, the CDR3 gives the full variable domain: GAGVSQSPRYKVTKRGQDVALRCDPISGHVSLYWYRQALGQGPEFLTYFNYEAQQDKSGLPNDRFSAERPEGSISTLTIQRTEQRDSAMYRCASRRPGGNEKLFFGSGTQLSVL.

CDR3 loop: CSVVKQMDSYEQYF. CDR3 DNA: TGCAGCGTTGTGAAACAGATGGACTCCTACGAGCAGTACTTC. The V and J genes are TRBV29-1 and TRBJ2-7; D is unclear. Per the germline V gene, CDR1 is SQVTM and CDR2 is ANQGSEA. The CDR3 spans 14 residues. Trimming removed 4 bases from V and 0 bases from J, with 13 bases in between.

The V gene is TRBV27, the J gene TRBJ2-7; 7 bases map to TRBD1. Germline V gives CDR1 MNHEY, CDR2 SMNVEV (reference sequence). V was pared by 4 bases and J by 6 bases, with 3 bases of the junction left unmatched. The CDR3 spans 12 residues. The CDR3 here is CASSSSGGEQYF. The DNA of the CDR3 is TGTGCCAGCAGTTCCTCAGGGGGCGAGCAGTACTTC.

This clone was observed a single time. The chain links TRBV28 to TRBJ2-7, with TRBD2 identical over 7 bases. Per germline, CDR1 MDHEN and CDR2 SYDVKM. This CDR3 spans 15 amino acids. Trimming removed 6 bases from V and 1 base from J; junction bases left unmatched: 9. The CDR3 DNA is TGTGCCAGCAGGGCCTTTTCGGGGGGATCCTACGAGCAGTACTTC. Translation gives CASRAFSGGSYEQYF.

The chain is built from TRBV19 and TRBJ2-4; 7 bases line up with TRBD1. Germline loops: CDR1 LNHDA, CDR2 SQIVND (reference sequence). J was trimmed by 6 bases and V by 3 bases; bases with no gene match: 5. This CDR3 contains 14 residues. The chain's CDR3 is CASSMNNRGNIQYF. CDR3 sequence (DNA): TGTGCCAGTAGTATGAACAACAGGGGAAACATTCAGTACTTC.

The rearrangement uses TRBV11-2 and TRBJ2-7, with D possibly matching TRBD1 (6 bases). Per germline, CDR1 SGHAT and CDR2 FQNNGV. V lost 6 bases and J lost 5, with 17 bases in between. The CDR3 is made up of 14 amino acids. The CDR3 loop reads CASSDPTGLDEQYF. The CDR3 nucleotides read TGTGCCAGCAGTGACCCCACAGGGCTTGACGAGCAGTACTTC.

V gene TRBV27 combines with J gene TRBJ1-2; 8 bases map to TRBD1. Unmatched junction bases numbered 8, after V lost 2 bases and J lost 9 bases. The CDR3 is 14 residues long. Germline CDR1 is MNHEY and CDR2 is SMNVEV (reference sequence). The CDR3 is CASSLGGQGRSYTF. CDR3 nucleotide sequence: TGTGCCAGCAGTTTAGGTGGACAGGGAAGGAGCTACACCTTC.

V usage is TRBV19 and J usage is TRBJ2-1; maybe TRBD1 (5 bases). Trimming removed 2 bases from V and 9 bases from J, with 11 bases in between. Germline assignment: CDR1 LNHDA and CDR2 SQIVND (reference sequence). This CDR3 contains 13 residues. DNA for the CDR3: TGTGCCAGTAGTATACTCTCTAGGGGTGAGCAGTTCTTC. It encodes CASSILSRGEQFF.

This clone was seen a single time. V gene TRBV7-3 combines with J gene TRBJ2-1; D not certain. The CDR3 sequence is 14 residues long. The germline V and J ends were trimmed by 5 bases and 5 bases, with 13 bases remaining between them. Germline CDR1 SGHTA, CDR2 FQGTGA. The CDR3: CASSIKHRDNEQFF. The CDR3 nucleotides read TGTGCCAGCAGCATAAAGCACCGGGACAATGAGCAGTTCTTC.